Below, 3 T cell receptor beta chains from the same sample are listed, as sequenced in a study of blood T cell repertoires in COVID-19. TCRdb's copy holds only in-frame clones and misses some; the assay was immunoSEQ multiplex PCR. The table has 110,000 to 150,000 clones, 76% seen once; the top ten hold around 4%. The sequenced material came from peripheral blood. The receptors shown here come from a man in his 60s with acute or convalescent COVID-19.

This chain uses TRBV5-4 with TRBJ2-3; TRBD1 might be the D (5 bases). CDR3 length equals 13 residues. CDR1 is SGHNT, CDR2 YYREEE, per germline (reference sequence). Deletions cut 4 bases from V and 4 bases from J, with 10 bases between. The CDR3 region has the DNA TGTGCCAGCAGCCCGAAAGGGGCAGATACGCAGTATTTT. It yields the protein CASSPKGADTQYF.

The chain uses TRBV23-1 and TRBJ1-1; unclear D gene. Being an ORF, TRBV23-1 has a function that is uncertain. This CDR3 contains 14 residues. Trimming removed 4 bases at V and 2 bases at J, with 11 bases between. The DNA for the CDR3 is TGCGCCAGCAGTCTTACCGGTGATAACACTGAAGCTTTCTTT. Amino acids: CASSLTGDNTEAFF.

J is TRBJ2-7 and V is TRBV14; no clear D gene. The V end lost 3 bases, the J end lost 3 bases, and 3 bases lay between the germline ends. Germline CDR1 and CDR2: SGHDN and FVKESK. The CDR3 extends over 11 amino acids. CDR3 sequence: CASSHSYEQYF. In DNA form, the CDR3 reads TGTGCCAGCAGCCACAGCTACGAGCAGTACTTC.